The entry that follows covers one TCR beta chain sequence. The source of the sample is a study of blood T cell repertoires in COVID-19. On the study more broadly: Samples of COVID-19 (acute and convalescent) were obtained from the United States, Italy and Spain. The analysed material was cDNA or gDNA that came from T cells, B-cell-depleted T cells, or PBMCs.

In the original analysis: Amplification with reference gene primers provided the estimates of nucleated cell counts. The table came from immunoSEQ multiplex PCR; TCRdb's copy has only in-frame clones and leaves some out. That table furnishes V, J and clone size, whereas the DNA furnished D and trimming. The sample includes about 250,000 clones, 70% to 85% of them seen just once. With 3 bases clipped from V and 6 bases from J, the junction kept 14 bases outside the gene matches. The CDR3 is 16 residues long. Germline assignment: CDR1 DFQATT and CDR2 SNEGSKA (reference sequence). The sample was peripheral blood. The chain combines TRBV20-1 with TRBJ2-3, with 8 positions matching TRBD1. This sequence was found in a man aged 80 or over with acute or convalescent COVID-19. CDR3 residues: CSASRGDRMSHDTQYF. Here the CDR3 DNA reads TGCAGTGCTAGTAGGGGGGACAGGATGTCGCATGATACGCAGTATTTT.